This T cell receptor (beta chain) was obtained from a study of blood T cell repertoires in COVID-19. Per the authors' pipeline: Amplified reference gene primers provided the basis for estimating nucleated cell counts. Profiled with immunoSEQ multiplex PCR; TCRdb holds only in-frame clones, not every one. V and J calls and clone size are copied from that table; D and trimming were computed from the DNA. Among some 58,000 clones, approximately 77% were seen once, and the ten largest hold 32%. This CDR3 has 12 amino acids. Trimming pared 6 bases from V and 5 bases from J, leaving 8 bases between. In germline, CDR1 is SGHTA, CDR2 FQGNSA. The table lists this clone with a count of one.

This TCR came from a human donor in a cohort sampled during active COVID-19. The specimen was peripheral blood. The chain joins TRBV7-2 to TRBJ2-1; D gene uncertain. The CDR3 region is CASRVQNNEQFF. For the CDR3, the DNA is TGTGCCAGCAGGGTACAGAACAATGAGCAGTTCTTC.